This T cell receptor beta chain derives from a study of cytomegalovirus exposure and HLA in healthy donors. Across the study: Earlier, 150 million to 200 million T cells were analyzed, and some 120 million unique TCR beta sequences were found among them. Study results and limitations: Previous analysis showed most TCR beta V segments were productive about 87% or about 30% of the time. Information on immune exposure was restricted to one variable (CMV serostatus).

Comments on this clone: Its antigen is still unknown.

The PCR made use of 60 Vbeta and 13 Jbeta primers. Here immunoSEQ multiplex PCR was the method, and the copy in TCRdb shows in-frame clones only, minus some. The repertoire has more than 150,000 clones, around 80% of them found once; the top ten carry more than 1.1%. Material for sequencing was PBMCs. The sequence was obtained from a girl aged 10 to 17 in good health and CMV-seropositive.

The CDR3 protein is CAISSRETVSTDTQYF. The CDR3 nucleotides read TGTGCCATCAGTTCCCGGGAGACAGTTAGCACAGATACGCAGTATTTT. The chain uses TRBV10-3 and TRBJ2-3, with D tentatively TRBD2 (6 bases). V lost 5 bases to trimming and J lost 0 bases, with 15 bases between them. CDR1 and CDR2 (germline): ENHRY, SYGVKD. The CDR3 totals 16 residues.